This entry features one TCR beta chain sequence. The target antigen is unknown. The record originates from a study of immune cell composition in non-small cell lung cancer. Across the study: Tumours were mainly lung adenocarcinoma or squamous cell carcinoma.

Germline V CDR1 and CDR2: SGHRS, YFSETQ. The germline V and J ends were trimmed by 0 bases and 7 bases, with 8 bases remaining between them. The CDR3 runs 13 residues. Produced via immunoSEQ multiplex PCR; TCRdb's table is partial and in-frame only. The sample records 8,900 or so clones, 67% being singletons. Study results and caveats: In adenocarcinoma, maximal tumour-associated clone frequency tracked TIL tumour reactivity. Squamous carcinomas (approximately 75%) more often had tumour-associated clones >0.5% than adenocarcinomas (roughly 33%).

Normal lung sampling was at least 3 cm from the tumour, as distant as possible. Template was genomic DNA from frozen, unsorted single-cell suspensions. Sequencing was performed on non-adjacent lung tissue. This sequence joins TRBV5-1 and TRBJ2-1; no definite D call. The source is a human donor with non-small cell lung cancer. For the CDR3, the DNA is TGCGCCAGCAGCTTGGTTTTGTCGAATGAGCAGTTCTTC. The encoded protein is CASSLVLSNEQFF.